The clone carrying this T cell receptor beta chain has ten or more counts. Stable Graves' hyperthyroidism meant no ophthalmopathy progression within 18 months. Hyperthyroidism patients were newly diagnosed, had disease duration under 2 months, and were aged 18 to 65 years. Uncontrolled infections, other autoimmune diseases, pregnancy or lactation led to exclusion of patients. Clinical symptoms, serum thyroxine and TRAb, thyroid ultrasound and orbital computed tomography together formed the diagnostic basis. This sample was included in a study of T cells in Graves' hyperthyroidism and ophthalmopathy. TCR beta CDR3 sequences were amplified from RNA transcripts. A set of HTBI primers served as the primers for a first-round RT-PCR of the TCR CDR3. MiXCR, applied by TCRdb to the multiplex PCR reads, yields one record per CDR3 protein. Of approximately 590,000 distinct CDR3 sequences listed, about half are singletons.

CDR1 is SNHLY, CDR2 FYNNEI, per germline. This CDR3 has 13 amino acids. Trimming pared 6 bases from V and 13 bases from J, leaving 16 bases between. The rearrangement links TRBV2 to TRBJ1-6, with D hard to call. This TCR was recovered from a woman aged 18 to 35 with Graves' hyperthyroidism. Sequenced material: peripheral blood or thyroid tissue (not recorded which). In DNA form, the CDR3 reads TGTGCCAGCAGCTCGGAGGAACCGCAGCCCCTCCACTTT. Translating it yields CASSSEEPQPLHF.